This TCR beta chain comes out of a study of blood T cell repertoires in COVID-19. Sequenced by immunoSEQ multiplex PCR; TCRdb stores in-frame clones only, minus some. Counted here are 80,000 to 100,000 clones, less than 85% occurring once; the ten biggest clones make up about 3.9%. The CDR3 contains 12 residues. Looked up from germline, CDR1 is SGHAT and CDR2 is FQNNGV. The ends were cut back, 6 bases at V and 4 bases at J, with 6 bases in the middle. This sequence was found in a man between 65 and 85 years old with COVID-19, enrolled during active disease. The material sequenced was peripheral blood. This chain links TRBV11-2 with TRBJ2-2, with unresolved D. The CDR3 loop reads CASSVGTGELFF. For the CDR3, the DNA is TGTGCCAGCAGTGTCGGCACCGGGGAGCTGTTTTTT.